This T cell receptor beta chain was recorded in a study of identical twins. This CDR3 has 12 amino acids. Trimming took 0 bases from V and 16 from J, leaving 15 bases between them. CDR1 and CDR2 (germline): DFQATT, SNEGSKA (reference sequence). Healthy Caucasian individuals made up all the donors. This clonotype has only a few counts. From the 5' RACE reads, TCRdb called clonotypes with MiXCR, one entry per CDR3 protein. The sample carries roughly 540,000 distinct CDR3 sequences, 22% recorded once. The same sample was also used in a study of T cells expressing NK-cell markers.

Specimen: CD4+ T cells sorted from blood. The source is a woman younger than 30 in good health. The rearrangement links TRBV20-1 to TRBJ1-4; D is undetermined. The CDR3 spells CSARDPGLEPFF. Here the CDR3 DNA reads TGCAGTGCTAGAGATCCGGGCCTCGAACCGTTTTTT.